The 9 T cell receptor beta chains presented below share a single source sample, sequenced in a study of low-dose radiotherapy and immunotherapy resistance in tumors. Priming of first-strand cDNA relied on TRAV- and TRBV-specific primers (covering alpha and beta chains). PCR amplification of the TCRs was performed with Phusion for 20 to 25 PCR cycles, and it relied on a constant-region primer together with a V-primer adapter. Each CDR3 protein gets one entry after TCRdb re-called the reads with MiXCR. The top ten hold about 3.5% of the sample, which has over 14,000 distinct CDR3 sequences, roughly 52% seen once. The receptors were sampled from a human donor with advanced metastatic prostate, ovarian, gallbladder or colorectal cancer (not recorded which). This table probably holds off-target reads from a library built for another chain.

This chain joins TRBV12-3 or TRBV12-4 and TRBJ2-2; D gene ambiguous. The V gene lost 6 bases and the J gene lost 1 base, with 6 bases spanning the gap. This CDR3 contains 13 residues. The CDR3 sequence: CASRKGNTGELFF. The CDR3 DNA sequence: TGTGCCAGCAGAAAAGGGAACACCGGGGAGCTGTTTTTT.

This clonotype was found a few times. The CDR3 sequence is CASSLGRTYYNEQFF. Written as DNA, the CDR3 is TGTGCCAGCAGTTTAGGTAGGACATACTACAATGAGCAGTTCTTC. The V gene is TRBV12-3 or TRBV12-4, the J gene TRBJ2-1, with D maybe TRBD1 (5 bases). The CDR3 runs 15 residues. Between the trimmed V and J ends, which lost 1 base and 3 bases, there was a span of 10 bases.

The V gene is TRBV12-3 or TRBV12-4, the J gene TRBJ1-3, with TRBD1 matching over 9 bases. The CDR3 runs to 14 residues. J was trimmed by 8 bases and V by 6 bases; bases with no gene match: 8. The CDR3 protein is CASSRDRVGDTIYF. The CDR3 nucleotides read TGTGCCAGCAGCAGGGACAGGGTCGGCGACACCATATATTTT.

The rearrangement links TRBV6-5 to TRBJ1-2, with D maybe TRBD1 (5 bases). Per the germline V gene, CDR1 is MNHEY and CDR2 is SVGAGI. The CDR3 extends over 14 amino acids. Between the trimmed V and J ends, which lost 3 bases and 8 bases, there was a span of 16 bases. The CDR3 bases are TGTGCCAGCAGTTATAAAATGGCAGGGCACGGCTACACCTTC. Translation gives CASSYKMAGHGYTF.

The V and J genes are TRBV7-6 and TRBJ2-6, with D unresolved. CDR1 and CDR2 from the germline V gene are SGHVS and FNYEAQ. CDR3 length: 11 residues. V shed 5 bases and J shed 11 bases, with 7 bases lying between them. The CDR3 reads CASSTHYVLTF. The DNA of the CDR3 is TGTGCCAGCAGCACCCACTACGTCCTGACTTTC.

The chain links TRBV29-1 to TRBJ2-5; D may be TRBD2 (5 bases). V dropped 8 bases and J dropped 7 bases, with 23 bases sitting between them. Germline V gene lookup returns CDR1 SQVTM and CDR2 ANQGSEA. There are 14 residues in the CDR3. The CDR3 DNA sequence: TGCAGCTTCACTCTGGGCCCTCCAGAGGGGACCCAGTACTTC. Translation: CSFTLGPPEGTQYF.

By share, this clonotype counts as medium-sized. The J gene is TRBJ1-5, the V gene TRBV19, with D possibly matching TRBD1 (5 bases). CDR3 size: 15 residues. V was pared by 4 bases and J by 0 bases, with 10 bases between. CDR1 and CDR2 from the germline V gene are LNHDA and SQIVND (reference sequence). The CDR3 nucleotides are TGTGCCAGTAGTACCGGGACGACTAGCAATCAGCCCCAGCATTTT. Translation gives CASSTGTTSNQPQHF.

This chain joins TRBV14 and TRBJ2-2; D possibly corresponds to TRBD2 (6 bases). V gave up 1 base and J gave up 9 bases, with 18 bases separating them. Germline CDR1 and CDR2: SGHDN and FVKESK. This CDR3 has 16 residues. The CDR3 nucleotides read TGTGCCAGCAGCCAAGCGGGAGTAGGAGGGTACCGGGAGCTGTTTTTT. Its protein is CASSQAGVGGYRELFF.

This chain uses TRBV11-2 with TRBJ2-3; tentatively, D is TRBD2 (5 bases). Germline CDR1 SGHAT, CDR2 FQNNGV. The CDR3 sequence is 13 residues long. Trimming left V 5 bases short and J 1 base short, with 7 bases between. CDR3 loop: CASSEAGTDTQYF. In DNA form, the CDR3 reads TGTGCCAGCAGCGAAGCGGGCACAGATACGCAGTATTTT.